Listed here are 3 T cell receptor beta chains from one sample, sequenced in a study of cytomegalovirus exposure and HLA in healthy donors. Clones were sequenced by immunoSEQ multiplex PCR, and TCRdb holds only the in-frame ones, with some missing. In the table there are roughly 330,000 clones, about 85% of which are singletons. The specimen sequenced was PBMCs. Every receptor here comes from a young woman in good health and CMV-seropositive.

This chain links TRBV18 with TRBJ1-1; TRBD1 matches 7 bases. With 2 bases clipped from V and 11 bases from J, the junction kept 8 bases outside the gene matches. This CDR3 has 13 residues. Germline CDR1 reads KGHSH; CDR2 reads LQKENI. The CDR3 bases are TGTGCCAGCTCACCATTTAGGGGGCGCGAGGCTTTCTTT. Translated: CASSPFRGREAFF.

The V and J genes are TRBV30 and TRBJ2-1; TRBD2 agrees at 7 bases. J gave up 9 bases and V 0 bases, and 5 bases lay outside the gene matches. Germline CDR1 is GTSNPN and CDR2 is SVGIG (reference sequence). The CDR3 is 13 amino acids. Here the CDR3 reads CAWSVTREGEQFF. The CDR3, as DNA: TGTGCCTGGAGTGTAACCAGGGAGGGTGAGCAGTTCTTC.

The rearrangement joins TRBV6-5 to TRBJ2-1; TRBD2 aligns across 7 bases. This CDR3 has 14 amino acids. V dropped 4 bases and J dropped 9; count of bases not matched to a gene: 9. Germline V lookup: CDR1 MNHEY, CDR2 SVGAGI. The CDR3 here is CASSLEGGSFEQFF. The DNA for the CDR3 is TGTGCCAGCAGTTTGGAGGGAGGGTCTTTTGAGCAGTTCTTC.